The table lists the clone carrying this T cell receptor beta chain with a few counts. The antigen is unknown. Germline V CDR1 and CDR2: SEHNR, FQNEAQ (reference sequence). The V gene lost 1 base and the J gene lost 10 bases, with 14 bases spanning the gap. The CDR3 spans 14 residues. The data derive from a study of human T cells and chemical hapten exposure. What the library attached to individual cDNA molecules were unique molecular identifiers. Methods used by the authors: Sample TCR counts, which ranged from roughly 23,224 to 750,000, had a median of 95,638. One entry per CDR3 protein results from TCRdb running MiXCR on the RACE reads. Clone size and V and J calls follow TCRdb, not the original study. This table holds 85,000 to 100,000 distinct CDR3 sequences, 25% to 30% found once. Described time point: patch test 3, about 24 weeks after DPC sensitization. Regarding treatment: therapeutic diphenylcyclopropenone sensitization with weekly scalp DPC.

Findings and limits, study-wide: A positive correlation with patch test score was found for PT1 expanded TCR counts. Significantly more large CDR3 similarity clusters arose among expanded TCRs than among controls.

The input for sequencing was whole blood, taken in connection with sensitization to the hapten diphenylcyclopropenone (DPC). This sequence originates from a man aged 35 to 55 with alopecia areata. Some clones in this sample may be carry-over from other donors' samples. The rearrangement uses TRBV7-9 and TRBJ2-1, with a weak D call TRBD2 (6 bases). CDR3 in amino acids: CASSLGGARREQFF. The CDR3 DNA follows: TGTGCCAGCAGCTTAGGCGGGGCCAGGCGGGAGCAGTTCTTC.